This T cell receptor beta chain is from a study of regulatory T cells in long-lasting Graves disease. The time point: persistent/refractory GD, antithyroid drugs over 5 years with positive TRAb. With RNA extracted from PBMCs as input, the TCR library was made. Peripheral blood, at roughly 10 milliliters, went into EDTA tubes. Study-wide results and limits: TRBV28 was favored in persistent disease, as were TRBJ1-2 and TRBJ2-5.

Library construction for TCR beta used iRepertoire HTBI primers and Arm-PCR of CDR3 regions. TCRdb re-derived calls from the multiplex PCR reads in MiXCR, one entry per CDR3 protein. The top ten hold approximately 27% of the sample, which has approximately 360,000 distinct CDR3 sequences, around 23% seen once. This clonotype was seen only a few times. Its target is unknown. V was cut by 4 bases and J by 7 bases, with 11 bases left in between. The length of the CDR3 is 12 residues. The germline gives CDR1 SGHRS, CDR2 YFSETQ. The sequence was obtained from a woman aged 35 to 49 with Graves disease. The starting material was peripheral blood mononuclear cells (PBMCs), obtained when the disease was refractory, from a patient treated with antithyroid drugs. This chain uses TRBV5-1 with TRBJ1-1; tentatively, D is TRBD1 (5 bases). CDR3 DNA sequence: TGCGCCAGCAGCCGGATTGGGGGTGAAGCTTTCTTT. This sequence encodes CASSRIGGEAFF. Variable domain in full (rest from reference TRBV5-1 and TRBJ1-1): KAGVTQTPRYLIKTRGQQVTLSCSPISGHRSVSWYQQTPGQGLQFLFEYFSETQRNKGNFPGRFSGRQFSNSRSEMNVSTLELGDSALYLCASSRIGGEAFFGQGTRLTVV.